This T cell receptor beta chain was identified in a study of radiation and T cells in renal cell carcinoma. Assay used: immunoSEQ multiplex PCR; TCRdb lists only in-frame clones, some missing. The sample lists approximately 140,000 clones; 88% were seen once. This sample's time point: baseline pretreatment blood. The sample's treatment: 15 Gy SBRT to primary tumor, nephrectomy 4 weeks later. CDR1 is KGHSH and CDR2 is LQKENI in the germline V gene. J was trimmed by 9 bases and V by 5 bases; bases with no gene match: 7. This CDR3 has 14 amino acids. Study findings and constraints: Top tumor clonotypes rose in blood 2 weeks post-radiation, then contracted.

This clone was found a few times. Its antigen is unidentified. The source of this sequence is a woman aged 70-85 years with renal cell carcinoma. The J gene is TRBJ1-4, the V gene TRBV18; 9 nucleotides agree with TRBD1. The material was blood, obtained from a patient whose treatment included radiotherapy and nephrectomy. The CDR3 bases are TGTGCCAGCTCATCGGACAGGGGAGTTAAAAAACTGTTTTTT. Its translation: CASSSDRGVKKLFF. The variable domain in full, with the rest retrieved from reference TRBV18 and TRBJ1-4, is NAGVMQNPRHLVRRRGQEARLRCSPMKGHSHVYWYRQLPEEGLKFMVYLQKENIIDESGMPKERFSAEFPKEGPSILRIQQVVRGDSAAYFCASSSDRGVKKLFFGSGTQLSVL.